Below are 6 T cell receptor beta chains sequenced from a single sample in a study of tumor and adjacent non-tumor tissue in lung cancer. RNA was extracted from bulk tissue without any cell sorting. This non-tumor lung sample came from over 3 cm beyond the tumor edge. TCRbeta libraries were built with three rounds of nested PCR, modified from ARM-PCR. Each CDR3 protein is one row after TCRdb ran MiXCR on the multiplex PCR reads. The sample lists more than 55,000 distinct CDR3 sequences, around 76% occurring once. Sequenced input: distant non-tumor lung tissue. The source of these receptors is a man aged 55 to 70 with non-small cell lung cancer.

A note on this clonotype: The final CDR3 position lacks the conserved phenylalanine or tryptophan, pointing to a likely read error. The gene calls are TRBV7-8 and TRBJ2-2; no clear D. CDR3 length: 15 amino acids. Germline-derived CDR1 and CDR2 are SGHVS and FQNEAQ. V shed 1 base and J shed 2 bases, with 8 bases lying between them. This chain's CDR3 is CASSLEQSNTGELFS. The CDR3 DNA sequence: TGTGCCAGCAGCTTAGAACAGAGTAACACCGGGGAGCTGTTTTCT.

A note on this clonotype: At one of its ends the junction is not consistent with the germline gene, which may arise from a read error. The V gene is TRBV24-1, the J gene TRBJ2-3; possibly TRBD1 or TRBD2 for D (5 bases each). CDR3 size: 16 residues. Germline-derived CDR1 and CDR2 are KGHDR and SFDVKD. The CDR3: CTTSEYPGLETYTQYF. The CDR3, as DNA: TGTACCACCAGTGAATATCCGGGGCTGGAGACATATACGCAGTATTTT.

On this clonotype itself: At one boundary the junction diverges from the germline segment, which might be a read error. V gene TRBV28 combines with J gene TRBJ1-5; D uncertain. CDR1 and CDR2 from the germline V gene are MDHEN and SYDVKM. This CDR3 region has 13 residues. This CDR3 is CGSSQDPGQPQHF. The CDR3 region has the DNA TGTGGCAGCAGCCAAGACCCAGGCCAGCCCCAGCATTTT.

On this clonotype: The junction does not match germline at one end; this may be a read error. The rearrangement links TRBV6-6 to TRBJ2-7; no definite D call. From germline, CDR1 is MNHNY and CDR2 SVGAGI (reference sequence). The CDR3 runs 14 residues. Here the CDR3 DNA reads TGTGCTAGCAGTTCCAGTCCGAAAGGTTACGAGCAGTGCTTC. Translation gives CASSSSPKGYEQCF.

Points on this clonotype: Possible read error: a much larger clone is one base away. This chain uses TRBV2 with TRBJ2-2; 8 nucleotides match TRBD2. The CDR3 is made up of 14 amino acids. The germline V gene encodes CDR1 SNHLY and CDR2 FYNNEI. The V and J ends lost 10 bases and 4 bases, in that order; junction bases with no gene match: 8. CDR3 region: CANHPGLVTGELFF. The CDR3 bases are TGTGCCAACCACCCGGGACTAGTCACCGGGGAGCTGTTTTTT.

Comments on this clonotype: At one boundary the junction diverges from the germline segment, which might be a read error. V and J are TRBV29-1 and TRBJ2-7; 9 nucleotides match TRBD1. Germline V gives CDR1 SQVTM, CDR2 ANQGSEA. CDR3 size: 12 residues. The chain's CDR3 is CCVVGQGYEQYF. The CDR3 DNA reads as TGCTGCGTTGTAGGACAGGGGTACGAACAGTACTTC.